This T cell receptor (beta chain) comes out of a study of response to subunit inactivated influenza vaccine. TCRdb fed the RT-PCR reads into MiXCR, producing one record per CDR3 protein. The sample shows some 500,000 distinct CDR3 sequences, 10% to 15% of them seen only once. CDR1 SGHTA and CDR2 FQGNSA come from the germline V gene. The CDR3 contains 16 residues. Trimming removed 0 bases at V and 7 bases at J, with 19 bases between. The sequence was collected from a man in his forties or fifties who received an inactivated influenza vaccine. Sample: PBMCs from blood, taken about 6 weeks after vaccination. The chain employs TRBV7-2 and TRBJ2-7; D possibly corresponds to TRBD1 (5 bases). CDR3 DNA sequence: TGTGCCAGCAGCTTAGCCCCCGGACATGGTTGGCGGGAGCAGTACTTC. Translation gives CASSLAPGHGWREQYF.